A selection of T cell receptor beta chains follows, all from one sample in a study of T cell responses to AZD1222 COVID-19 vaccine. TCRdb keeps only in-frame clones here, not all; method: immunoSEQ multiplex PCR. This sample yields 100,000 to 120,000 clones, of which approximately 94% are seen a single time; about 3% belongs to the top ten. This specimen was peripheral blood, taken 28 days after the second AZD1222 dose. The source is an adult who received the AZD1222 COVID-19 vaccine. Each CDR3 is given with its conserved first and last residue. Fields, in order: CDR3 protein, CDR3 DNA, V gene, CDR3 length, D gene, J gene, clone size. A D gene is named only where the DNA matches it firmly. Rows give clone size only sometimes, using once, few, many, or a class for an expanded clone.

CASSALRRTGGHEQFF TGTGCCAGCAGTGCCCTACGGAGGACAGGGGGCCATGAGCAGTTCTTC TRBV6-1 16 TRBD1 TRBJ2-1 NA
CASSQGEAPLHF TGTGCCAGCAGCCAGGGAGAGGCACCCCTCCACTTT TRBV3-1/TRBV3-2 12 NA TRBJ1-6 NA
CATQLYGNTIYF TGTGCCACCCAACTCTATGGAAACACCATATATTTT TRBV12-3/TRBV12-4 12 NA TRBJ1-3 NA
CASSLSREQYF TGTGCCAGCAGCCTATCTAGGGAGCAGTACTTC TRBV7-9 11 NA TRBJ2-7 few
CASSLETEVGGYTF TGCGCCAGCAGCTTGGAGACGGAGGTTGGGGGCTACACCTTC TRBV5-1 14 NA TRBJ1-2 NA
CASSSYEKLFF TGCGCCAGCAGCAGCTACGAAAAACTGTTTTTT TRBV4-1 11 NA TRBJ1-4 NA
CASSRKGSPNYGYTF TGTGCCAGCAGCCGGAAGGGGAGTCCTAACTATGGCTACACCTTC TRBV27 15 NA TRBJ1-2 NA
CASSNRQSYGYTF TGTGCCAGTAGTAACCGACAAAGCTATGGCTACACCTTC TRBV19 13 NA TRBJ1-2 few
CASRGGNFRGTGSNYGYTF TGTGCCAGCAGGGGGGGTAATTTTCGTGGGACAGGGTCTAACTATGGCTACACCTTC TRBV4-2 19 TRBD1 TRBJ1-2 NA
CASSLAIGGLSGNTIYF TGCGCCAGCAGCTTGGCCATTGGCGGACTATCTGGAAACACCATATATTTT TRBV5-1 17 NA TRBJ1-3 NA
CASSSEWNTEAFF TGTGCCAGCAGCTCCGAGTGGAACACTGAAGCTTTCTTT TRBV7-9 13 NA TRBJ1-1 NA
CASSLAGEQYF TGTGCCAGCAGCTTGGCAGGCGAGCAGTACTTC TRBV7-9 11 NA TRBJ2-7 NA
CASSSGQLSTDTQYF TGTGCCAGCAGTAGCGGACAGCTGAGCACAGATACGCAGTATTTT TRBV6-4 15 NA TRBJ2-3 NA
CASSLRQGLEAFF TGTGCCAGCAGTTTACGACAGGGGTTAGAAGCTTTCTTT TRBV12-3/TRBV12-4 13 TRBD1 TRBJ1-1 NA
CASSALGGGEAFF TGTGCCAGTAGTGCCTTGGGGGGTGGTGAAGCTTTCTTT TRBV19 13 NA TRBJ1-1 few
CASSLGMAGAAGTQYF TGTGCCAGCAGCTTAGGAATGGCGGGAGCGGCTGGGACCCAGTACTTC TRBV5-5 16 TRBD2 TRBJ2-5 once
CASSQGGDTEAFF TGTGCCAGCAGCCAAGGAGGGGACACTGAAGCTTTCTTT TRBV3-1/TRBV3-2 13 NA TRBJ1-1 NA
CASSLGAFNYGYTF TGTGCCAGTAGTCTGGGGGCTTTCAACTATGGCTACACCTTC TRBV19 14 NA TRBJ1-2 NA
CASSSYSSGNTIYF TGTGCCAGCAGTTCTTACAGCTCTGGAAACACCATATATTTT TRBV27 14 NA TRBJ1-3 NA
CASSREQGNYGYTF TGTGCCAGTAGTAGAGAACAGGGTAACTATGGCTACACCTTC TRBV19 14 NA TRBJ1-2 NA
CASSLGQVQETQYF TGTGCCAGCAGCTTAGGTCAGGTTCAAGAGACCCAGTACTTC TRBV11-2 14 NA TRBJ2-5 NA
CASSPDSSSYEQYF TGTGCCAGCTCACCAGACAGTTCCTCCTACGAGCAGTACTTC TRBV18 14 NA TRBJ2-7 NA
CASSPQGAPQPQHF TGTGCCAGCAGCCCGCAGGGGGCGCCTCAGCCCCAGCATTTT TRBV5-5 14 TRBD1 TRBJ1-5 NA
CASSLGFGRERSYTF TGTGCCAGCAGCTTGGGTTTCGGCAGGGAGAGAAGCTACACCTTC TRBV5-6 15 NA TRBJ1-2 NA
CASSFWGASQPQHF TGTGCCAGCAGTTTTTGGGGGGCTAGTCAGCCCCAGCATTTT TRBV28 14 NA TRBJ1-5 NA
CASSLPGGRNEQFF TGTGCCAGCAGCTTACCGGGGGGGCGTAATGAGCAGTTCTTC TRBV5-4 14 TRBD2 TRBJ2-1 NA